This is a list of T cell receptor beta chains from one sample in a study of post-analysis software for immune sequencing data. TCRdb re-called the PCR reads with MiXCR, one entry per CDR3 protein. The sample lists about 570,000 distinct CDR3 sequences, 30% to 40% occurring once. The material sequenced was blood. These TCRs come from a girl under 18 with multiple sclerosis. CDR3s include the opening cysteine and the closing phenylalanine or tryptophan. The order of the fields is D gene, clone size, V gene, J gene, CDR3 DNA, CDR3 protein. D genes are given only for firm matches. Clone size is given for some rows only: seen once, a few or many times, or a class if the clone is expanded.

d_gene: NA; abundance: NA; v_gene: TRBV25-1; j_gene: TRBJ1-5; CDR3nt: TGTGCCAGCAGTGAATACGGGAATCAGCCCCAGCATTTT; CDR3aa: CASSEYGNQPQHF
d_gene: NA; abundance: few; v_gene: TRBV20-1; j_gene: TRBJ2-5; CDR3nt: TGCAGTGCTAGGCCCGGGAATCAAGAGACCCAGTACTTC; CDR3aa: CSARPGNQETQYF
d_gene: TRBD2; abundance: NA; v_gene: TRBV5-1; j_gene: TRBJ2-3; CDR3nt: TGCGCCAGCAGCTGGGGACTAGCGGGGGGGCCGGATACGCAGTATTTT; CDR3aa: CASSWGLAGGPDTQYF
d_gene: TRBD2; abundance: NA; v_gene: TRBV20-1; j_gene: TRBJ2-1; CDR3nt: TGCAGTGCTACGCCGGGACTAGCGGGGGGGCCCTACAATGAGCAGTTCTTC; CDR3aa: CSATPGLAGGPYNEQFF
d_gene: NA; abundance: NA; v_gene: TRBV12-3/TRBV12-4; j_gene: TRBJ2-2; CDR3nt: TGTGCCAGCAGTTTCAACAGCTACGGCGGGGAGCTGTTTTTT; CDR3aa: CASSFNSYGGELFF
d_gene: NA; abundance: NA; v_gene: TRBV5-1; j_gene: TRBJ2-4; CDR3nt: TGCGCCAGCAGCCCGGGCCCACAGGGTTTAGCCAAAAACATTCAGTACTTC; CDR3aa: CASSPGPQGLAKNIQYF
d_gene: NA; abundance: few; v_gene: TRBV14; j_gene: TRBJ1-4; CDR3nt: TGTGCCAGCAGCCAATCCGGGCTAAAACTGTTTTTT; CDR3aa: CASSQSGLKLFF
d_gene: TRBD1; abundance: NA; v_gene: TRBV12-5; j_gene: TRBJ2-7; CDR3nt: TGTGCTAGTGGCCCGGGACAGGGGGCAAACGAGCAGTACTTC; CDR3aa: CASGPGQGANEQYF
d_gene: TRBD1; abundance: NA; v_gene: TRBV11-2; j_gene: TRBJ2-3; CDR3nt: TGTGCCAGCAGCTTAGCTGGGACAGTCACAGATACGCAGTATTTT; CDR3aa: CASSLAGTVTDTQYF
d_gene: NA; abundance: once; v_gene: TRBV12-3/TRBV12-4; j_gene: TRBJ2-3; CDR3nt: TGTGCCAGCAGCCCGCGGGGAACGCCAACAGATACGGAGTATTTT; CDR3aa: CASSPRGTPTDTEYF
d_gene: NA; abundance: few; v_gene: TRBV7-8; j_gene: TRBJ2-4; CDR3nt: TGTGCCAGCAGCTTAGAAGGATACATTCAGTACTTC; CDR3aa: CASSLEGYIQYF
d_gene: NA; abundance: few; v_gene: TRBV19; j_gene: TRBJ2-5; CDR3nt: TGTGCCAGTAGTATAAGGGTGGGAGAGACCCAGTACTTC; CDR3aa: CASSIRVGETQYF
d_gene: NA; abundance: few; v_gene: TRBV28; j_gene: TRBJ1-1; CDR3nt: TGTGCCAGCGAAGGGCAGACTGAAGCTTTCTTT; CDR3aa: CASEGQTEAFF
d_gene: NA; abundance: NA; v_gene: TRBV5-1; j_gene: TRBJ2-7; CDR3nt: TGCGCCAGCAGCTTGGTGGGAGCGGGTTACGAGCAGTACTTC; CDR3aa: CASSLVGAGYEQYF
d_gene: TRBD2; abundance: few; v_gene: TRBV5-1; j_gene: TRBJ2-7; CDR3nt: TGCGCCAGCAGCTGGACTAGCGGACCCAACTACGAGCAGTACTTC; CDR3aa: CASSWTSGPNYEQYF
d_gene: NA; abundance: NA; v_gene: TRBV9; j_gene: TRBJ1-2; CDR3nt: TGTGCCAGCAGCGTAGGGAGGGTGGGAGACTATGGCTACACCTTC; CDR3aa: CASSVGRVGDYGYTF
d_gene: NA; abundance: few; v_gene: TRBV10-3; j_gene: TRBJ2-3; CDR3nt: TGTGCCATCAGTGAGTCCCTAATCGACGATACGCAGTATTTT; CDR3aa: CAISESLIDDTQYF
d_gene: TRBD2; abundance: NA; v_gene: TRBV2; j_gene: TRBJ2-1; CDR3nt: TGTGCCAGCAGAGCTAGCGGTTATTCCTACAATGAGCAGTTCTTC; CDR3aa: CASRASGYSYNEQFF
d_gene: NA; abundance: NA; v_gene: TRBV15; j_gene: TRBJ1-1; CDR3nt: TGTGCCACCAGCAGAGATAACCGGAAAGAAGCTTTCTTT; CDR3aa: CATSRDNRKEAFF
d_gene: NA; abundance: few; v_gene: TRBV7-2; j_gene: TRBJ2-5; CDR3nt: TGTGCCAGCAGCTCGAGACAGGCAAAAGAGACCCAGTACTTC; CDR3aa: CASSSRQAKETQYF